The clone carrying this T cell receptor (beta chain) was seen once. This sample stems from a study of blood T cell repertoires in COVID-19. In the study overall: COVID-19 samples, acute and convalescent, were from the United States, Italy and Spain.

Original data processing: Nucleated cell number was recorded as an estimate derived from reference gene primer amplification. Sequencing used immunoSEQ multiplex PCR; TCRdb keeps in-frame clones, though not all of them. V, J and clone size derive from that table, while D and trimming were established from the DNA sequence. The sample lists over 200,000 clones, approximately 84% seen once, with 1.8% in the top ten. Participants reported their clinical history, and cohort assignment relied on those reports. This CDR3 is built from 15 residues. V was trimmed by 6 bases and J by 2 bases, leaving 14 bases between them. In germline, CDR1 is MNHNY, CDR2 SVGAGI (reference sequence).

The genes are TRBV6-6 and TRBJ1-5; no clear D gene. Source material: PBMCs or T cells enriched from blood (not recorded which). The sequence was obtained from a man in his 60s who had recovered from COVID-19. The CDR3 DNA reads TGTGCCAGCAGCCCCCCCGGGTCCGGCAATCAGCCCCAGCATTTT. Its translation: CASSPPGSGNQPQHF.